The sequence of this T cell receptor beta chain was determined in a study of blood T cells in healthy people across ages. Whole-study results and caveats: Roughly linearly, TCR beta diversity per million T cells fell as age increased. PBMCs that were unsorted prevented a conclusive naive versus antigen-experienced comparison.

As concerns this clonotype: Its target is not known.

Sample-barcoded 5' priming and a J-beta primer mix drove a second PCR of about 7 to 12 cycles. The authors tagged each cDNA molecule using a template-switch adaptor with 12 random nucleotides. MiXCR was run by TCRdb on the 5' RACE reads, yielding one entry per CDR3 protein. The table records 750,000 to 950,000 distinct CDR3 sequences, approximately 53% of them present only once. This clonotype was sampled from a man at least 80 years old in good health. Sequenced input: blood.

CDR3 region: CSARWQVNEQFF. The CDR3 region has the DNA TGCAGTGCTAGATGGCAGGTCAATGAGCAGTTCTTC. The chain employs TRBV20-1 and TRBJ2-1; D gene ambiguous. The CDR3 covers 12 residues. Germline V gives CDR1 DFQATT, CDR2 SNEGSKA (reference sequence). V lost 2 bases to trimming and J lost 6 bases, with 8 bases between them.